Below are 22 T cell receptor beta chains sequenced from a single sample in a study of T cell changes during pregnancy in multiple sclerosis. Sequencing was performed with immunoSEQ multiplex PCR; in TCRdb, only in-frame clones are kept and a portion is missing. The repertoire has about 130,000 clones, roughly 97% of them found once; the top ten carry 0.44%. This specimen consisted of peripheral blood, obtained after pregnancy. These receptors were taken from a female donor with multiple sclerosis, enrolled in a pregnancy study.

This chain joins TRBV7-2 and TRBJ2-7, with a tentative D call TRBD2 (6 bases). CDR3 length equals 14 residues. Germline V lookup: CDR1 SGHTA, CDR2 FQGNSA. V was cut by 5 bases and J by 3 bases, with 14 bases left in between. DNA of the CDR3: TGTGCCAGCAGCAAACTCCCGGGGGTCTACGAGCAGTACTTC. Encoded protein: CASSKLPGVYEQYF.

V usage is TRBV30 and J usage is TRBJ2-7, with D possibly being TRBD1 (6 bases). Germline-derived CDR1 and CDR2 are GTSNPN and SVGIG (reference sequence). The CDR3 contains 14 residues. The germline V and J ends were trimmed by 3 bases and 6 bases, with 18 bases remaining between them. The CDR3 DNA is TGTGCCTGGAGGAAAGACAGGCTGGGGCTCGAGCAGTACTTC. It specifies CAWRKDRLGLEQYF.

The chain recombines TRBV5-1 with TRBJ2-3; 13 nucleotides align to TRBD2. V shed 4 bases and J 3 bases; nucleotides not matched to a gene: 5. Germline lookup yields CDR1 SGHRS and CDR2 YFSETQ. The CDR3 runs to 16 residues. The CDR3 sequence: CASSIRTSGSTDTQYF. CDR3 in DNA: TGCGCCAGCAGCATCAGGACTAGCGGGAGTACAGATACGCAGTATTTT.

The chain links TRBV11-1 to TRBJ2-7; TRBD2 matches at 11 bases. The J segment lost 3 bases and the V segment lost 5 bases, leaving 18 bases of the junction unmatched. The CDR3 runs to 19 residues. Germline CDR1 reads SGHAT; CDR2 reads FQDESV (reference sequence). CDR3 in DNA: TGTGCCAGCAGCCGGATAGGGGGGACTAGCGGCAGGCGGATCTACGAGCAGTACTTC. This sequence encodes CASSRIGGTSGRRIYEQYF.

This rearrangement joins TRBV6-6 to TRBJ1-1; no clear D gene. The germline V gene has CDR1 MNHNY and CDR2 SVGAGI (reference sequence). Trimming took 5 bases from V and 4 from J, leaving 11 bases between them. This CDR3 comprises 13 residues. The CDR3 region is CASSDGRGTEAFF. As DNA, the CDR3 is TGTGCCAGCAGTGACGGCCGGGGCACTGAAGCTTTCTTT.

The chain carries TRBV19 and TRBJ1-1; TRBD1 matches 9 bases. There are 15 residues in the CDR3. In germline, CDR1 is LNHDA, CDR2 SQIVND (reference sequence). The V and J ends lost 3 bases and 3 bases, in that order; junction bases with no gene match: 5. Written as DNA, the CDR3 is TGTGCCAGTAGTATGTTGGGACAGGGACACACTGAAGCTTTCTTT. This gives the protein CASSMLGQGHTEAFF. Looking up the rest from reference TRBV19 and TRBJ1-1 gives the full variable domain: DGGITQSPKYLFRKEGQNVTLSCEQNLNHDAMYWYRQDPGQGLRLIYYSQIVNDFQKGDIAEGYSVSREKKESFPLTVTSAQKNPTAFYLCASSMLGQGHTEAFFGQGTRLTVV.

The rearrangement links TRBV7-2 to TRBJ2-7, with TRBD2 as a possible D gene (5 bases). Trimming took off 1 base at V and 7 bases at J, with 8 bases between the two ends. The CDR3 totals 12 residues. Germline V gene data show CDR1 as SGHTA and CDR2 as FQGNSA. CDR3 loop: CASSLDWREQYF. CDR3 in DNA: TGTGCCAGCAGCTTAGATTGGAGGGAGCAGTACTTC.

This sequence joins TRBV19 and TRBJ2-1; 7 bases map to TRBD1. Germline CDR1 and CDR2: LNHDA and SQIVND (reference sequence). V dropped 2 bases and J dropped 6; count of bases not matched to a gene: 16. CDR3 length equals 18 residues. The chain's CDR3 is CASSIRRLRQGRGNEQFF. The CDR3 DNA reads TGTGCCAGTAGTATACGGAGGCTCCGACAGGGCAGGGGCAATGAGCAGTTCTTC.

The rearrangement joins TRBV7-2 to TRBJ2-7, with D possibly TRBD1 on 6 matching bases. The CDR3 sequence is 16 residues long. Trimming took off 6 bases at V and 2 bases at J, with 20 bases between the two ends. The germline gives CDR1 SGHTA, CDR2 FQGNSA. CDR3 sequence (DNA): TGTGCCAGCAGTCCCGAAAACTTACCAGGGGCCTACGAGCAGTACTTC. Its protein product is CASSPENLPGAYEQYF.

The rearrangement links TRBV11-2 to TRBJ2-1, with TRBD1 identical over 10 bases. V lost 6 bases and J lost 3; bases outside the gene matches: 8. This CDR3 is built from 16 residues. Germline CDR1 reads SGHAT; CDR2 reads FQNNGV. Here the CDR3 reads CASRPTGTGVYNEQFF. The CDR3 region has the DNA TGTGCCAGCAGGCCAACCGGGACAGGGGTCTACAATGAGCAGTTCTTC.

The rearrangement joins TRBV28 to TRBJ2-1; TRBD1 matches at 9 bases. CDR1 is MDHEN and CDR2 is SYDVKM in the germline V gene. The V gene end was trimmed by 5 bases and the J gene end by 0 bases; junction bases not matched to a gene: 2. The CDR3 length is 15 residues. The CDR3 nucleotides are TGTGCCAGCAGTCTGGACAGGGGCTCCTACAATGAGCAGTTCTTC. This translates into CASSLDRGSYNEQFF.

The V gene is TRBV6-5, the J gene TRBJ2-7, with a possible D match to TRBD2 (6 bases). CDR1 and CDR2 (germline): MNHEY, SVGAGI. The CDR3 runs to 13 residues. V lost 2 bases and J lost 5, with 10 bases in between. The CDR3 protein is CASSYGGVNEQYF. The CDR3 DNA reads as TGTGCCAGCAGTTACGGCGGGGTCAACGAGCAGTACTTC.

This chain joins TRBV4-3 and TRBJ1-1; TRBD1 might be the D (6 bases). V was cut by 4 bases and J by 4 bases, with 13 bases left in between. The CDR3 contains 14 residues. Per germline, CDR1 LGHNA and CDR2 YSLEER. This chain's CDR3 is CASSPAQGPTEAFF. CDR3 bases: TGCGCCAGCAGCCCAGCACAGGGCCCCACTGAAGCTTTCTTT.

The genes are TRBV2 and TRBJ2-3; 7 bases fit TRBD1. The length of the CDR3 is 19 residues. CDR1 is SNHLY and CDR2 is FYNNEI in the germline V gene. Trimming took 10 bases from V and 0 from J; bases not matched to a gene: 22. Written as DNA, the CDR3 is TGTGCCATCCAAGGTGAGGACAGCCTCGGGACAGCTAGCACAGATACGCAGTATTTT. Its translation is CAIQGEDSLGTASTDTQYF.

This chain links TRBV19 with TRBJ1-5; 10 positions agree with TRBD1. The CDR3 runs to 15 residues. The germline V gene encodes CDR1 LNHDA and CDR2 SQIVND (reference sequence). Trimming cost V 6 bases and J 3 bases; bases outside gene matches: 5. The chain's CDR3 is CASRRQGAYNQPQHF. The DNA for the CDR3 is TGTGCCAGTAGACGACAGGGGGCTTACAATCAGCCCCAGCATTTT.

V usage is TRBV19 and J usage is TRBJ1-5, with no clear D. Trimming took 8 bases from V and 4 from J, leaving 18 bases between them. Germline CDR1 and CDR2: LNHDA and SQIVND (reference sequence). The CDR3 is 15 residues long. CDR3 sequence reads: CASGPRTGKNQPQHF. The CDR3 coding sequence is TGTGCCAGTGGTCCGCGGACGGGAAAAAATCAGCCCCAGCATTTT.

CDR3 coding DNA: TGTGCCAGCAGTGAATACGGACTCCTCAATGAGCAGTTCTTC. Its translation: CASSEYGLLNEQFF. This sequence joins TRBV25-1 and TRBJ2-1, with a tentative D call TRBD2 (5 bases). The CDR3 extends over 14 amino acids. Germline-derived CDR1 and CDR2 are MGHDK and SYGVNS. Trimming stripped 0 bases from V and 6 bases from J, with 9 bases between.

The chain couples TRBV7-9 to TRBJ2-1, with 16 bases lining up with TRBD2. CDR1 is SEHNR and CDR2 is FQNEAQ in the germline V gene (reference sequence). The CDR3 totals 19 residues. Trimming cost V 3 bases and J 7 bases; bases outside gene matches: 12. CDR3 coding DNA: TGTGCCAGCAGCTTGACCGGGACTAGCGGGAGGGCCCTCGGTAATGAGCAGTTCTTC. This encodes CASSLTGTSGRALGNEQFF.

V gene TRBV19 combines with J gene TRBJ2-7; 7 nucleotides agree with TRBD2. The junction had 4 bases not matched to a gene; V was cut back by 5 bases and J by 0 bases. This CDR3 contains 14 residues. Germline assignment: CDR1 LNHDA and CDR2 SQIVND (reference sequence). The CDR3 sequence: CASSRGESSYEQYF. The CDR3 region has the DNA TGTGCCAGTAGTCGGGGGGAAAGCTCCTACGAGCAGTACTTC.

This clone appeared once. The chain employs TRBV4-1 and TRBJ2-5; TRBD2 matches 7 bases. V trimming: 0 bases; J trimming: 3 bases; junction bases outside the gene matches: 10. Germline lookup yields CDR1 MGHRA and CDR2 YSYEKL. The CDR3 totals 17 residues. The CDR3 is CASSQEAGRPYKETQYF. DNA for the CDR3: TGCGCCAGCAGCCAAGAGGCCGGGAGGCCCTATAAAGAGACCCAGTACTTC.

V usage is TRBV28 and J usage is TRBJ2-5; 10 nucleotides align to TRBD2. Germline lookup yields CDR1 MDHEN and CDR2 SYDVKM. The V gene end was trimmed by 8 bases and the J gene end by 5 bases; junction bases not matched to a gene: 8. CDR3 length: 14 residues. The CDR3 DNA follows: TGTGCCAGCGGGGCTAGCGGGAGATCTGAGACCCAGTACTTC. Translation gives CASGASGRSETQYF.

This chain links TRBV25-1 with TRBJ1-1, with 9 bases lining up with TRBD1. V gave up 3 bases and J gave up 3 bases; unmatched junction bases: 2. CDR1 is MGHDK and CDR2 is SYGVNS in the germline V gene. The CDR3 loop spans 14 amino acids. Written as DNA, the CDR3 is TGTGCCAGCAGTGAGGGACAGGGCCACACTGAAGCTTTCTTT. This codes for CASSEGQGHTEAFF.